These T cell receptor beta chains were read from a single sample in a study of T cells in Graves' hyperthyroidism and ophthalmopathy. TCRdb redid the calling of the multiplex PCR reads with MiXCR, one entry per CDR3 protein. In the table there are around 340,000 distinct CDR3 sequences, about a sixth of which are singletons. The sample was blood. These receptors were taken from a woman in her twenties or thirties with Graves' hyperthyroidism that later progressed to Graves' ophthalmopathy. Both conserved end residues are trimmed from each CDR3. Each record gives: CDR3 length, V gene, J gene, CDR3 protein.

11	TRBV5-1	TRBJ1-2	ASSLESNYGYT
10	TRBV7-8	TRBJ2-7	ASSYISHEQY
10	TRBV9	TRBJ2-2	ASSVDAGELF
12	TRBV12-3/TRBV12-4	TRBJ2-2	ASRTQGYTGELF
15	TRBV11-2	TRBJ1-2	ASSFKAGTGGSDGYT
11	TRBV2	TRBJ2-7	ASREQGLYEQY
13	TRBV7-8	TRBJ2-7	ASSLGLAVPYEQY
16	TRBV2	TRBJ1-1	ASSDRGRGNYMNTEAF
13	TRBV12-3/TRBV12-4	TRBJ1-2	ASSLQAPVGGGYT
12	TRBV12-3/TRBV12-4	TRBJ1-3	ASSFVRVGNTIY
14	TRBV29-1	TRBJ2-5	SANHPTGNVQETQY